The clone carrying this T cell receptor beta chain was seen a handful of times. The CDR3 is 23 amino acids. V shed 4 bases, J shed 8 bases, and the junction held 27 bases outside the gene matches. Per germline, CDR1 SGHKS and CDR2 YYEKEE (reference sequence). Each CDR3 protein gets one entry after TCRdb re-called the RT-PCR reads with MiXCR. The sample has more than 600,000 distinct CDR3 sequences, 12% to 15% seen once. This clonotype originated in a female donor in good health, serving as a healthy control. The sequencing sample was made of memory CD4+ T cells from blood. V is TRBV5-5 and J is TRBJ2-1, with TRBD2 identical over 16 bases. CDR3 nucleotide sequence: TGTGCCAGCAGCCCCTCCGGGGTGGGAGCTGGGACTAGCGGGAGGGCGAAACGTGATGAGCAGTTCTTC. This encodes CASSPSGVGAGTSGRAKRDEQFF.